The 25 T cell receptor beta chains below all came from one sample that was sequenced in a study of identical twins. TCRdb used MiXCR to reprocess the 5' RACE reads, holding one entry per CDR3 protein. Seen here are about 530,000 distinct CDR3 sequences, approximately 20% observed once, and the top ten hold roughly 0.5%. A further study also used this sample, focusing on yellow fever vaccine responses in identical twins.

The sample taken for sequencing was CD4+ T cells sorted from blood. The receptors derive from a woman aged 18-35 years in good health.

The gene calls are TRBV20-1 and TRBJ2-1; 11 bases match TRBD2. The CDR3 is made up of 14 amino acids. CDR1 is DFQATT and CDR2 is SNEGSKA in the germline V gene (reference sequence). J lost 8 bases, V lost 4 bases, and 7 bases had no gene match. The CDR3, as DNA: TGCAGTGCTAATAAACTAGCGGGAGTCTATGAGCAGTTCTTC. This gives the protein CSANKLAGVYEQFF.

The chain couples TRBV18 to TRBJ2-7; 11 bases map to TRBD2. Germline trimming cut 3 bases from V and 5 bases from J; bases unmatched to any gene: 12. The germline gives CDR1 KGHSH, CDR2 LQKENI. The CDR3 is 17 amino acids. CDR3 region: CASSPVVSGGGRHEQYV. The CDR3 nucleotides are TGTGCCAGCTCACCGGTGGTTAGCGGGGGGGGCCGACACGAGCAGTACGTC.

The CDR3 nucleotides are TGTGCCAGTACACCCGGGACAGGGAACAATCAGCCCCAGCATTTT. Translating it yields CASTPGTGNNQPQHF. J is TRBJ1-5 and V is TRBV19, with 9 bases identical to TRBD1. The CDR3 spans 15 residues. The germline CDR1 and CDR2 sequences are LNHDA and SQIVND (reference sequence). Trimming cost V 7 bases and J 3 bases; bases outside gene matches: 7. Drawing the rest from reference TRBV19 and TRBJ1-5, the complete variable domain is DGGITQSPKYLFRKEGQNVTLSCEQNLNHDAMYWYRQDPGQGLRLIYYSQIVNDFQKGDIAEGYSVSREKKESFPLTVTSAQKNPTAFYLCASTPGTGNNQPQHFGDGTRLSIL.

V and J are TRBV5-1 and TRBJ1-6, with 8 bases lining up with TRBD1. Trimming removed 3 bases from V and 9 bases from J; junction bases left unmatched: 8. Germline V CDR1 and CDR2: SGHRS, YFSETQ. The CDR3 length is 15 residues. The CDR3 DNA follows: TGCGCCAGCAGCTCGGACAGGGAGTATGGTTCACCCCTCCACTTT. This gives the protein CASSSDREYGSPLHF.

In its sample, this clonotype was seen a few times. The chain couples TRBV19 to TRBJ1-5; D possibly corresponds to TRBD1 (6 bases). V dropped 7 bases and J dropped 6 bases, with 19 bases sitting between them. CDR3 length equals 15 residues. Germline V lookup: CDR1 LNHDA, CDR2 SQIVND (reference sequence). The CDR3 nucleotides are TGTGCCAGTAAACCGGACGGCCAGGGGAGTCAGCCCCAGCATTTT. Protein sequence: CASKPDGQGSQPQHF. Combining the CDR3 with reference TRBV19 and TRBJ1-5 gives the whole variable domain DGGITQSPKYLFRKEGQNVTLSCEQNLNHDAMYWYRQDPGQGLRLIYYSQIVNDFQKGDIAEGYSVSREKKESFPLTVTSAQKNPTAFYLCASKPDGQGSQPQHFGDGTRLSIL.

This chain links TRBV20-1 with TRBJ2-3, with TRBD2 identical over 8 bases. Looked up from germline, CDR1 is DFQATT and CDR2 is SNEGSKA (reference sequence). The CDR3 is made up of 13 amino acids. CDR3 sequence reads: CSAGLAGPDTQYF. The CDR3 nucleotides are TGCAGCGCGGGGCTAGCGGGCCCAGATACGCAGTATTTT.

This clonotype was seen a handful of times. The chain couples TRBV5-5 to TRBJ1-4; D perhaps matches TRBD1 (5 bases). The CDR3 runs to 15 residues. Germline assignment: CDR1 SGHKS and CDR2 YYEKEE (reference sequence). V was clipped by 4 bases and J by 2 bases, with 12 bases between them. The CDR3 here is CASSPIRQTNEKLFF. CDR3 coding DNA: TGTGCCAGCAGCCCCATCCGACAGACTAATGAAAAACTGTTTTTT.

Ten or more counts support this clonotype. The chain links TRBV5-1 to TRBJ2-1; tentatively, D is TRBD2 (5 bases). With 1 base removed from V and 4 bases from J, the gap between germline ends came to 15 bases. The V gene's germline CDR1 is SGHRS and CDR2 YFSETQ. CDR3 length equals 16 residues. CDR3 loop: CASSLSSGTLYNEQFF. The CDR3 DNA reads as TGCGCCAGCAGCTTGTCAAGCGGTACCTTATACAATGAGCAGTTCTTC.

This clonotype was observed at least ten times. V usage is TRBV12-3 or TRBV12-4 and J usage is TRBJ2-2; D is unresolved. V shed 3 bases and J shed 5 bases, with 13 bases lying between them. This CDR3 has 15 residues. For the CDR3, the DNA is TGTGCCAGCAGTTTTGGACCCACGAGAACCGGGGAGCTGTTTTTT. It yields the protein CASSFGPTRTGELFF.

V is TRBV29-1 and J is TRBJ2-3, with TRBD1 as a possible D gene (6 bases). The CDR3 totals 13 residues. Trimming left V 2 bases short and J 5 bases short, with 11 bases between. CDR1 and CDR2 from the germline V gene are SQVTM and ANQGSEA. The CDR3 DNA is TGCAGCGTTGAAACAGGGCAGAGAGATACGCAGTATTTT. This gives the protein CSVETGQRDTQYF.

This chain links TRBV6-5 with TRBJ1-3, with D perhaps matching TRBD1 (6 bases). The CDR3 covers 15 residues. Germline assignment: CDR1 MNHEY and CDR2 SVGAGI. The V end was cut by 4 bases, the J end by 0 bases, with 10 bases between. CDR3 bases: TGTGCCAGCAGTTTCGCAGGGGTCTCTGGAAACACCATATATTTT. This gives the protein CASSFAGVSGNTIYF.

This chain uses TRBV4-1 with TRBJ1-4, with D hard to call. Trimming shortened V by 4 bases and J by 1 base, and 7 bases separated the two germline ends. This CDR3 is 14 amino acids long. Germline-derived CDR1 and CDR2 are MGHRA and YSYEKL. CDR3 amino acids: CASSRPGTNEKLFF. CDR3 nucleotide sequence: TGCGCCAGCAGCCGCCCGGGAACTAATGAAAAACTGTTTTTT.

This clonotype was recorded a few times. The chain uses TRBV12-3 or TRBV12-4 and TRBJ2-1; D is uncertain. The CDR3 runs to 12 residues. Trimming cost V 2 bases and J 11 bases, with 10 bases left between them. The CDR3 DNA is TGTGCCAGCAGTTTACGGGCAGAGAAGCAGTTCTTC. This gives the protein CASSLRAEKQFF.

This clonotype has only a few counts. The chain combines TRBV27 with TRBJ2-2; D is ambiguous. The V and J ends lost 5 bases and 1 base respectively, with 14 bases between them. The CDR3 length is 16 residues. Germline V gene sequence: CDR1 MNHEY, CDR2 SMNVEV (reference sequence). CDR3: CASSPLGLVNTGELFF. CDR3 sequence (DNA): TGTGCCAGCAGTCCTCTAGGTTTGGTGAACACCGGGGAGCTGTTTTTT.

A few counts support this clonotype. CDR3 in DNA: TGTGCCAGCGGCGATCCAGGTGGTTTAGCCAAAAACATTCAGTACTTC. As protein: CASGDPGGLAKNIQYF. The chain recombines TRBV6-1 with TRBJ2-4; D unresolved. Germline loops: CDR1 MNHNS, CDR2 SASEGT. The CDR3 is 16 residues long. V was cut by 8 bases and J by 0 bases, with 17 bases left in between.

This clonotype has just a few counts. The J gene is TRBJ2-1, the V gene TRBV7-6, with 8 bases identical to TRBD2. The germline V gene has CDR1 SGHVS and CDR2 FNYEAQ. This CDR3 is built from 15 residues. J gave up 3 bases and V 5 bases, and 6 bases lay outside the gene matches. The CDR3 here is CASSQPGTSYNEQFF. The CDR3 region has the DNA TGTGCCAGCAGCCAACCTGGGACTAGCTACAATGAGCAGTTCTTC.

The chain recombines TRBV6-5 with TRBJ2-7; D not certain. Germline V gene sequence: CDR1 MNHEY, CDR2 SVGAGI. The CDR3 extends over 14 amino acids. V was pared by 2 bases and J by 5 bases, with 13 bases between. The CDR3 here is CASSYGMVSDEQYF. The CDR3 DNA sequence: TGTGCCAGCAGTTACGGGATGGTGTCCGACGAGCAGTACTTC.

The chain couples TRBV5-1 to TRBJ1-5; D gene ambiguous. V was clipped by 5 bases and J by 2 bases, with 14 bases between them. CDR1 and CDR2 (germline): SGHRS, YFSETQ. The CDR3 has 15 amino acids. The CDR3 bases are TGCGCCAGCAGTTCGGGATACGGTGGCAATCAGCCCCAGCATTTT. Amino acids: CASSSGYGGNQPQHF.

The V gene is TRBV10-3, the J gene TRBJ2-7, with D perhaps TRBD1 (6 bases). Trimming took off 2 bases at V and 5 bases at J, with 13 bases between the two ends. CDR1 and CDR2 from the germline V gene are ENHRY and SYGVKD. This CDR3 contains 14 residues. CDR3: CAISEIQGKDEQYF. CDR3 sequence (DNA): TGTGCCATCAGTGAGATACAGGGTAAAGACGAGCAGTACTTC.

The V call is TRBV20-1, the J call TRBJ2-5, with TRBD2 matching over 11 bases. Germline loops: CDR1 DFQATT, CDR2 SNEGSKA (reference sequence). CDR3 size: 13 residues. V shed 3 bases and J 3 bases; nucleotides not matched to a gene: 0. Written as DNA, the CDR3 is TGCAGTGCTAGGACTAGCGGGAAAGAGACCCAGTACTTC. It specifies CSARTSGKETQYF.

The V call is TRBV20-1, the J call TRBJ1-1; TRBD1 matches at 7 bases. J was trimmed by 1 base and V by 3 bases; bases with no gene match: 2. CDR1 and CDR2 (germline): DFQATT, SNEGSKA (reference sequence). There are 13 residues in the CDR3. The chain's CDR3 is CSASRQGNTEAFF. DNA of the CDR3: TGCAGTGCTAGCCGACAGGGGAACACTGAAGCTTTCTTT.

Written as DNA, the CDR3 is TGTGCCAGCAGTTACCCAGGGTCGAATGAGCAGTTCTTC. Translation gives CASSYPGSNEQFF. The chain combines TRBV6-5 with TRBJ2-1; D is perhaps TRBD1 (5 bases). V was trimmed by 2 bases and J by 7 bases, leaving 9 bases between them. The CDR3 has 13 residues. Germline values: CDR1 MNHEY, CDR2 SVGAGI.

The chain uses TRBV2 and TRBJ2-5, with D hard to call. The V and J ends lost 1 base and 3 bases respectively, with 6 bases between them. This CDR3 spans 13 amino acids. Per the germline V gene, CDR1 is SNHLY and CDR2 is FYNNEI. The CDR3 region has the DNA TGTGCCAGCAGTGAAGGCGGTGAAGAGACCCAGTACTTC. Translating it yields CASSEGGEETQYF.

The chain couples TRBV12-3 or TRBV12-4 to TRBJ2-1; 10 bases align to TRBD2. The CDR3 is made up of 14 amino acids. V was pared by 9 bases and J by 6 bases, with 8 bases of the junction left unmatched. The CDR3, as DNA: TGTGCCAGTCGTGGGACTAGCGCAACCAATGAGCAGTTCTTC. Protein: CASRGTSATNEQFF.

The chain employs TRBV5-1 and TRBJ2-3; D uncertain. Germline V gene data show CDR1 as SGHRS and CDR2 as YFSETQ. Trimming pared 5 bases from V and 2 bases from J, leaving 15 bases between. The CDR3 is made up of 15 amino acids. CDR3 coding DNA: TGCGCCAGCAGGCCCCAGCCCCAGCCCACAGATACGCAGTATTTT. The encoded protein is CASRPQPQPTDTQYF.